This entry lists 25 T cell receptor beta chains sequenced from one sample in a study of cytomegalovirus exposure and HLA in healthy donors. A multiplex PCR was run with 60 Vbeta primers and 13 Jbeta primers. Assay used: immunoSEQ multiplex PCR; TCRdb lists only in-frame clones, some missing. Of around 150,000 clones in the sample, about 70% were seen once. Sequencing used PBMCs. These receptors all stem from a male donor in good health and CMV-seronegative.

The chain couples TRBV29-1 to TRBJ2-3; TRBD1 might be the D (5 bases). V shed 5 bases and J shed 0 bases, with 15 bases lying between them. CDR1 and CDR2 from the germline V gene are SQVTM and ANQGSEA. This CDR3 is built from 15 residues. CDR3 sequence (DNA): TGCAGCGTTTTGGACAAAACTTTTAGCACAGATACGCAGTATTTT. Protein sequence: CSVLDKTFSTDTQYF.

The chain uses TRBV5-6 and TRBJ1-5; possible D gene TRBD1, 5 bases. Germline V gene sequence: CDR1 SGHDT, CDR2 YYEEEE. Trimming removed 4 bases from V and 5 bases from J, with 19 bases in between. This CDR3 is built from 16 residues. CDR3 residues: CASSHWWEWGDQPQHF. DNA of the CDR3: TGTGCCAGCAGCCACTGGTGGGAATGGGGGGATCAGCCCCAGCATTTT.

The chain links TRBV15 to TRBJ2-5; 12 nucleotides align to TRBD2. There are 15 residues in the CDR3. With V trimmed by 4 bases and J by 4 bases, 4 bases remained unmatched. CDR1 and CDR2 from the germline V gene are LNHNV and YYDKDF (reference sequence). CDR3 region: CATSTTSGRGETQYF. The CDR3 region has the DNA TGTGCCACCAGCACGACTAGCGGGAGAGGAGAGACCCAGTACTTC.

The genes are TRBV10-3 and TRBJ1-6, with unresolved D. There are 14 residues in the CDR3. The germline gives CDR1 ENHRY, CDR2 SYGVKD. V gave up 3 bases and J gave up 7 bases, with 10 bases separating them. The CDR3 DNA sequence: TGTGCCATCAGTGACCCCGGCAGGAATTCACCCCTCCACTTT. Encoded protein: CAISDPGRNSPLHF.

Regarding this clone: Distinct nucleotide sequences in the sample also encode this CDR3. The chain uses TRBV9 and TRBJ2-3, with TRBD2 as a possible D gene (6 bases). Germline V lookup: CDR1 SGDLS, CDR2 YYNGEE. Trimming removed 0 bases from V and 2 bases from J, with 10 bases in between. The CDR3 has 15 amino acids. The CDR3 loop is CASSVDGGSTDTQYF. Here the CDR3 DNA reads TGTGCCAGCAGCGTAGACGGGGGTTCCACAGATACGCAGTATTTT.

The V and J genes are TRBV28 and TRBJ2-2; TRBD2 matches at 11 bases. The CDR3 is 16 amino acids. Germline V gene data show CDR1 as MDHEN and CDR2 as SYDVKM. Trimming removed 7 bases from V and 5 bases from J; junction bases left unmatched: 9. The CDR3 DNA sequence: TGTGCCAGCACCGTTAGCGGGGGGGCACGAACCGGGGAGCTGTTTTTT. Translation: CASTVSGGARTGELFF.

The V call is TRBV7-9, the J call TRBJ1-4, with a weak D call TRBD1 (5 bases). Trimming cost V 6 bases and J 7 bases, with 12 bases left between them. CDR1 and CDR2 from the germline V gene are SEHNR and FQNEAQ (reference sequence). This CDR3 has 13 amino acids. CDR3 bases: TGTGCCAGCAGTCAAGGGGCTAGTGAAAAACTGTTTTTT. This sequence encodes CASSQGASEKLFF.

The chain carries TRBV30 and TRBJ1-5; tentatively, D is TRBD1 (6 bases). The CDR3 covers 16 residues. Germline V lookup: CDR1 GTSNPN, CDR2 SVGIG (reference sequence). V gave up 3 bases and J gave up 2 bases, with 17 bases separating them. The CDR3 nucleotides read TGTGCCTGGAGCCCAAAAGGGGGTCGAGGCAATCAGCCCCAGCATTTT. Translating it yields CAWSPKGGRGNQPQHF.

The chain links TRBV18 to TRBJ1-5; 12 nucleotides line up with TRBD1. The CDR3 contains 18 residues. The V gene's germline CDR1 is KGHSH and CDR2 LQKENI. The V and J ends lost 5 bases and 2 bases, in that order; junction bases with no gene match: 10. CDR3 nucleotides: TGTGCCAGCTCAGCCGGGACAGGGGGCGCGGGAGGCAATCAGCCCCAGCATTTT. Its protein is CASSAGTGGAGGNQPQHF.

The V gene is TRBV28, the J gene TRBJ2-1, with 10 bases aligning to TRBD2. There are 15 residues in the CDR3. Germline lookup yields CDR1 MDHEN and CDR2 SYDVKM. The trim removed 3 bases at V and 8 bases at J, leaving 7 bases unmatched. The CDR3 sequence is CASSFAAGGGDEQFF. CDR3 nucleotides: TGTGCCAGCAGTTTTGCAGCGGGAGGGGGGGATGAGCAGTTCTTC.

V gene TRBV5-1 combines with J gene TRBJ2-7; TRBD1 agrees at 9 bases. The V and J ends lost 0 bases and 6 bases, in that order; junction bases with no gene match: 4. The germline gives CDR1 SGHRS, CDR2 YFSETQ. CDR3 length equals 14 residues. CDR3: CASSLEQGAGEQYF. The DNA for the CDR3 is TGCGCCAGCAGCTTGGAACAGGGGGCCGGCGAGCAGTACTTC.

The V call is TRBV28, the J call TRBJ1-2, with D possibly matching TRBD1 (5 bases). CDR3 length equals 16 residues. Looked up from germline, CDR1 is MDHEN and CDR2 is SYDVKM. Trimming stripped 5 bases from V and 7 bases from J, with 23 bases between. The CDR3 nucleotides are TGTGCCAGCAGTCCCCGTTGGGGGGATCCCATTTCTGGCTACACCTTC. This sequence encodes CASSPRWGDPISGYTF.

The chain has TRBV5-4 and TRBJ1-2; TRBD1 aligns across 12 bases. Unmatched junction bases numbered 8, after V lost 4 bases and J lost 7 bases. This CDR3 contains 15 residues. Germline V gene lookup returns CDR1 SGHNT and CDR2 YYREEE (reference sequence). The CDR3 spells CASSPQPGQGAGYTF. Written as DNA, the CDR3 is TGTGCCAGCAGCCCCCAACCGGGACAGGGGGCTGGCTACACCTTC.

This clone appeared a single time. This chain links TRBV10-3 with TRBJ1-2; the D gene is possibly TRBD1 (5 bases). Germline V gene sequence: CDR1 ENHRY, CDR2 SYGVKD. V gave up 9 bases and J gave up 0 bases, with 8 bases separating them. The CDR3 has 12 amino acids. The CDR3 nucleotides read TGTGCCATAAAGGGGACTAACTATGGCTACACCTTC. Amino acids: CAIKGTNYGYTF.

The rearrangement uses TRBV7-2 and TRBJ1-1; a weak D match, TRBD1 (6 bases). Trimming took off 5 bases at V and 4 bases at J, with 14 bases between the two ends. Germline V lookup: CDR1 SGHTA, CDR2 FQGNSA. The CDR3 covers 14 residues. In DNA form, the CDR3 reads TGTGCCAGCAGCCTACAGGGTAGGGTCACTGAAGCTTTCTTT. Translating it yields CASSLQGRVTEAFF.

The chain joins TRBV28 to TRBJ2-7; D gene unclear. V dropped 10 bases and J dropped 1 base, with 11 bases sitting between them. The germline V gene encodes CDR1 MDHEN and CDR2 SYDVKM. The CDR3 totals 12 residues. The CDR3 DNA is TGTGCCACCCAGTTTTCGTCCTACGAGCAGTACTTC. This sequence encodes CATQFSSYEQYF.

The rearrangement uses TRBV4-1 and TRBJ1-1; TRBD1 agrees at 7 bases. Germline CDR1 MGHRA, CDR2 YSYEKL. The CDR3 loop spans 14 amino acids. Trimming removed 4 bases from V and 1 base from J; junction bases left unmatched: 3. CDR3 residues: CASSPNRGNTEAFF. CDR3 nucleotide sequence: TGCGCCAGCAGCCCCAACAGGGGGAACACTGAAGCTTTCTTT.

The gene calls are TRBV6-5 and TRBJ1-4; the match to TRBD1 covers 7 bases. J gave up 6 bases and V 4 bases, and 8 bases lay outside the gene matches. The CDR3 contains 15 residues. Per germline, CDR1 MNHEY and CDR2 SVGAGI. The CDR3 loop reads CASSWSRQGDEKLFF. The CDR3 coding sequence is TGTGCCAGCAGTTGGTCGAGACAGGGTGATGAAAAACTGTTTTTT.

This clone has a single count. The CDR3 spells CASSLGAIISTDTQYF. The CDR3 nucleotides are TGTGCCAGCAGCTTGGGGGCCATTATTAGCACAGATACGCAGTATTTT. The chain couples TRBV5-6 to TRBJ2-3; D not certain. The V and J ends lost 0 bases and 0 bases respectively, with 11 bases between them. Germline CDR1 is SGHDT and CDR2 is YYEEEE. This CDR3 is built from 16 residues. Drawing the rest from reference TRBV5-6 and TRBJ2-3, the complete variable domain is DAGVTQSPTHLIKTRGQQVTLRCSPKSGHDTVSWYQQALGQGPQFIFQYYEEEERQRGNFPDRFSGHQFPNYSSELNVNALLLGDSALYLCASSLGAIISTDTQYFGPGTRLTVL.

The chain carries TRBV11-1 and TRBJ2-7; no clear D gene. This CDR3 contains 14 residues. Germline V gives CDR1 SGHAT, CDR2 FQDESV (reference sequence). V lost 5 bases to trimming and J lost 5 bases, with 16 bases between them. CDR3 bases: TGTGCCAGCAGCCCCTGGGCCACGTCCCACGAGCAGTACTTC. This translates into CASSPWATSHEQYF.

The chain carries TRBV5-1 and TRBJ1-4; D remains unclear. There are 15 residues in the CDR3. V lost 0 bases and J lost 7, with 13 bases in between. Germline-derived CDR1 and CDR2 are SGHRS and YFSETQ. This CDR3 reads CASSLAEAEPEKLFF. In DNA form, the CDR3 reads TGCGCCAGCAGCTTGGCCGAGGCAGAGCCTGAAAAACTGTTTTTT. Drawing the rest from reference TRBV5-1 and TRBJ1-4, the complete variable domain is KAGVTQTPRYLIKTRGQQVTLSCSPISGHRSVSWYQQTPGQGLQFLFEYFSETQRNKGNFPGRFSGRQFSNSRSEMNVSTLELGDSALYLCASSLAEAEPEKLFFGSGTQLSVL.

CDR3 region: CASSLKTGQRAYGYTF. As DNA, the CDR3 is TGTGCCAGCAGTTTAAAGACGGGACAACGGGCCTATGGCTACACCTTC. This rearrangement joins TRBV28 to TRBJ1-2, with a tentative D call TRBD1 (6 bases). V was cut by 2 bases and J by 4 bases, with 17 bases left in between. This CDR3 contains 16 residues. Germline V gene lookup returns CDR1 MDHEN and CDR2 SYDVKM.

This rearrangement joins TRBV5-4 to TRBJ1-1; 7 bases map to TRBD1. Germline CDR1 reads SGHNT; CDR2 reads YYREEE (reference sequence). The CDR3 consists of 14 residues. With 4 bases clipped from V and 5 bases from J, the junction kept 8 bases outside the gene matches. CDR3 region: CASSLQQGTTEAFF. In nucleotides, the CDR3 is TGTGCCAGCAGCCTACAACAGGGGACGACTGAAGCTTTCTTT. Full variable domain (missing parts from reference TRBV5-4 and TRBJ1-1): ETGVTQSPTHLIKTRGQQVTLRCSSQSGHNTVSWYQQALGQGPQFIFQYYREEENGRGNFPPRFSGLQFPNYSSELNVNALELDDSALYLCASSLQQGTTEAFFGQGTRLTVV.

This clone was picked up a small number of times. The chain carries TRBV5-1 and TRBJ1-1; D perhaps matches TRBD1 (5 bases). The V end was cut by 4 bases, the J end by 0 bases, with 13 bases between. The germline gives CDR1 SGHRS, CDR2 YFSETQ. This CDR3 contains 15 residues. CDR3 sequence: CASSTAVTVNTEAFF. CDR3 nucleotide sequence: TGCGCCAGCAGCACGGCCGTGACAGTGAACACTGAAGCTTTCTTT. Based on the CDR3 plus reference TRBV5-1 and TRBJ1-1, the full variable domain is KAGVTQTPRYLIKTRGQQVTLSCSPISGHRSVSWYQQTPGQGLQFLFEYFSETQRNKGNFPGRFSGRQFSNSRSEMNVSTLELGDSALYLCASSTAVTVNTEAFFGQGTRLTVV.

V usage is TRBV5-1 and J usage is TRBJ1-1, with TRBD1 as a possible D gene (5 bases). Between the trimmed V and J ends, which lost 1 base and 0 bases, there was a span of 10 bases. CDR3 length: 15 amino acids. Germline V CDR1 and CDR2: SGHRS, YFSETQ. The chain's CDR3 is CASSLYPGMNTEAFF. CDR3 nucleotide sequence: TGCGCCAGCAGCTTGTATCCAGGGATGAACACTGAAGCTTTCTTT.